The clone carrying this TCR beta chain was detected a few times. Its specificity is not known. This sample is drawn from a study of beta chain features in type 1 diabetes. The CDR3 covers 17 residues. Between the trimmed V and J ends, which lost 2 bases and 1 base, there was a span of 15 bases. CDR1 SEHNR and CDR2 FQNEAQ come from the germline V gene (reference sequence). cDNA synthesis used the whole RNA isolate, giving expressed TCRB sequences. It was found that naive, central memory and regulatory T cell samples averaged approximately 3.6 million reads. Using immunoSEQ multiplex PCR, the repertoire was profiled, and TCRdb retains in-frame clones only, with some absent. The sample has hundreds of thousands of clones, roughly 13% seen once. Study-wide points: The analysis here could not establish whether HLA type shapes TCRB rearrangement. VDJ junctions from type 1 diabetes patients carried fewer insertions and larger deletions. Moderately but significantly shorter TCRB CDR3s were found in Type 1 diabetes patients in all four CD4+ subsets. It was among patients, rather than healthy donors, that naive, central memory and Treg TCRB repertoires appeared more similar.

The sequencing input was naive CD4+ T cells from blood. The TCR sequence derives from a man aged 18 to 29 with type 1 diabetes. This chain uses TRBV7-9 with TRBJ2-4; no clear D. The CDR3 sequence is CASSLSLTFGAKNIQYF. The CDR3 DNA follows: TGTGCCAGCAGCTTATCTCTGACGTTTGGGGCCAAAAACATTCAGTACTTC.